One and the same sample provided the 15 T cell receptor beta chains below, sequenced in a study of cytomegalovirus exposure and HLA in healthy donors. The PCR was carried out with 60 Vbeta primers and 13 Jbeta primers. Profiled with immunoSEQ multiplex PCR; TCRdb holds only in-frame clones, not every one. The sample holds roughly 180,000 clones, approximately 83% seen once. The material sequenced was PBMCs. These receptors originate from a boy between 2 and 10 years old in good health and CMV-seronegative.

This clone was seen a single time. The J gene is TRBJ2-5, the V gene TRBV4-3, with D unresolved. V was clipped by 5 bases and J by 5 bases, with 12 bases between them. There are 13 residues in the CDR3. Germline V lookup: CDR1 LGHNA, CDR2 YSLEER. DNA of the CDR3: TGCGCCAGCAGCTATAACCTAAAGGAGACCCAGTACTTC. This sequence encodes CASSYNLKETQYF.

The chain carries TRBV7-9 and TRBJ1-5, with D unresolved. The V end was cut by 5 bases, the J end by 4 bases, with 9 bases between. In germline, CDR1 is SEHNR, CDR2 FQNEAQ (reference sequence). The CDR3 consists of 13 residues. The CDR3 reads CASSAGGNQPQHF. The CDR3 bases are TGTGCCAGCAGCGCCGGAGGAAATCAGCCCCAGCATTTT.

This sequence joins TRBV25-1 and TRBJ1-2, with D possibly being TRBD1 (6 bases). The ends were cut back, 5 bases at V and 7 bases at J, with 14 bases in the middle. The length of the CDR3 is 13 residues. Germline assignment: CDR1 MGHDK and CDR2 SYGVNS. CDR3 DNA sequence: TGTGCCAGCAGTACCGGGACACGGGGTGGCTACACCTTC. Its protein product is CASSTGTRGGYTF.

This clone was found once. The chain uses TRBV5-1 and TRBJ1-2; tentative D call: TRBD1 (6 bases). Trimming removed 0 bases at V and 1 base at J, with 7 bases between. The CDR3 length is 14 residues. Germline-derived CDR1 and CDR2 are SGHRS and YFSETQ. The DNA for the CDR3 is TGCGCCAGCAGCTTGGGGACAGTTAACTATGGCTACACCTTC. This codes for CASSLGTVNYGYTF.

The V call is TRBV6-6, the J call TRBJ1-2, with TRBD1 as a possible D gene (6 bases). V shed 6 bases and J shed 8 bases, with 19 bases lying between them. The V gene's germline CDR1 is MNHNY and CDR2 SVGAGI (reference sequence). The CDR3 consists of 14 residues. The CDR3 coding sequence is TGTGCCAGCAGCCCAAAAACTACAGGGTTCGGCTACACCTTC. Translating it yields CASSPKTTGFGYTF.

The chain recombines TRBV6-5 with TRBJ2-1, with 8 bases aligning to TRBD2. The length of the CDR3 is 14 residues. The V and J ends lost 2 bases and 7 bases, in that order; junction bases with no gene match: 4. Germline V gene lookup returns CDR1 MNHEY and CDR2 SVGAGI. CDR3 bases: TGTGCCAGCAGTTACCCCGGGACTAGTAATGAGCAGTTCTTC. Encoded protein: CASSYPGTSNEQFF.

The chain employs TRBV30 and TRBJ1-2; weak D call: TRBD1 (6 bases). Trimming cost V 8 bases and J 8 bases, with 21 bases left between them. This CDR3 spans 13 amino acids. The V gene's germline CDR1 is GTSNPN and CDR2 SVGIG (reference sequence). CDR3 DNA: TGTGCCCGATATACAGGGAATCTAAGAGGCTACACCTTC. It yields the protein CARYTGNLRGYTF.

Only a few counts were recorded for this clone. The V and J genes are TRBV29-1 and TRBJ2-5, with 7 bases fitting TRBD2. Germline-derived CDR1 and CDR2 are SQVTM and ANQGSEA. The CDR3 has 13 amino acids. The ends lost 5 bases at V and 7 bases at J; junction bases unmatched: 10. CDR3 sequence reads: CSVQGEGMGTQYF. CDR3 sequence (DNA): TGCAGCGTTCAAGGGGAGGGGATGGGGACCCAGTACTTC.

The V gene is TRBV4-1, the J gene TRBJ1-5; 11 nucleotides agree with TRBD1. CDR3 length equals 18 residues. Unmatched junction bases numbered 12, after V lost 4 bases and J lost 4 bases. Germline V gives CDR1 MGHRA, CDR2 YSYEKL. The CDR3: CASSPTPDRGPPNQPQHF. CDR3 nucleotides: TGCGCCAGCAGCCCCACCCCGGACAGGGGGCCTCCGAATCAGCCCCAGCATTTT.

The chain joins TRBV7-9 to TRBJ2-7; no clear D gene. The CDR3 length is 11 residues. The germline gives CDR1 SEHNR, CDR2 FQNEAQ (reference sequence). V dropped 4 bases and J dropped 4 bases, with 5 bases sitting between them. CDR3 loop: CASSSLYEQYF. CDR3 DNA: TGTGCCAGCAGCTCCCTTTACGAGCAGTACTTC.

The J gene is TRBJ2-5, the V gene TRBV11-2, with D maybe TRBD1 (6 bases). CDR3 length: 19 amino acids. V was trimmed by 2 bases and J by 2 bases, leaving 24 bases between them. Germline V gene lookup returns CDR1 SGHAT and CDR2 FQNNGV. The CDR3 region has the DNA TGTGCCAGCAGCTTACCGAGGGGGAAGGGGCTACAGAGGCAAGAGACCCAGTACTTC. Protein product: CASSLPRGKGLQRQETQYF.

The chain carries TRBV7-6 and TRBJ2-3; the match to TRBD2 covers 14 bases. The trim removed 5 bases at V and 5 bases at J, leaving 6 bases unmatched. Germline loops: CDR1 SGHVS, CDR2 FNYEAQ. The CDR3 contains 16 residues. CDR3 loop: CASSRGLAGAEDTQYF. The CDR3 region has the DNA TGTGCCAGCAGCCGGGGACTAGCGGGAGCTGAAGATACGCAGTATTTT. Full variable domain (outside the CDR3, taken from reference TRBV7-6 and TRBJ2-3): GAGVSQSPRYKVTKRGQDVALRCDPISGHVSLYWYRQALGQGPEFLTYFNYEAQQDKSGLPNDRFSAERPEGSISTLTIQRTEQRDSAMYRCASSRGLAGAEDTQYFGPGTRLTVL.

The chain joins TRBV18 to TRBJ1-4; the match to TRBD1 covers 11 bases. Trimming took 4 bases from V and 4 from J; bases not matched to a gene: 5. The germline V gene encodes CDR1 KGHSH and CDR2 LQKENI. This CDR3 contains 16 residues. The CDR3 protein is CASSRGQGAGNEKLFF. The CDR3 region has the DNA TGTGCCAGCTCACGAGGACAGGGGGCCGGTAATGAAAAACTGTTTTTT.

The chain carries TRBV7-9 and TRBJ2-1; 8 positions match TRBD2. Germline trimming cut 2 bases from V and 5 bases from J; bases unmatched to any gene: 8. Germline V gene sequence: CDR1 SEHNR, CDR2 FQNEAQ (reference sequence). This CDR3 spans 16 amino acids. The CDR3 loop reads CASSLQTGLGDNEQFF. In DNA form, the CDR3 reads TGTGCCAGCAGCTTACAAACGGGACTAGGGGACAATGAGCAGTTCTTC.

The chain couples TRBV9 to TRBJ1-1, with D maybe TRBD1 (5 bases). The ends were cut back, 1 base at V and 5 bases at J, with 15 bases in the middle. CDR1 and CDR2 from the germline V gene are SGDLS and YYNGEE. The CDR3 is 15 residues long. The CDR3 DNA sequence: TGTGCCAGCAGCGTACAGGGCGGTGCCGGGACTGAAGCTTTCTTT. It is translated as CASSVQGGAGTEAFF.